This T cell receptor (beta chain) was profiled in a study of blood T cells in healthy people across ages. Every participating donor contributed around 9.5 milliliters of peripheral blood through a draw. Per-sample PBMC isolation yielded at least 7 million cells. Per sample, no less than 5.5 micrograms of total RNA were extracted. Study-level findings and limits: Naive and antigen-experienced cells could not be conclusively compared, given unsorted PBMCs.

Germline V CDR1 and CDR2: MDHEN, SYDVKM. The CDR3 spans 13 residues. The germline V and J ends were trimmed by 4 bases and 6 bases, with 12 bases remaining between them. The second PCR ran roughly 6 to 12 cycles with a sample-barcoded 5' primer and J-beta primers. Each CDR3 protein is one row after TCRdb ran MiXCR on the 5' RACE reads. Of roughly 930,000 distinct CDR3 sequences in the sample, under 50% were seen once. About this clonotype: The antigen is unknown.

The sequence was obtained from a man in his thirties or forties in good health. The chain couples TRBV28 to TRBJ2-5; D may be TRBD1 or TRBD2 (5 bases each). Sequences were obtained from blood. The CDR3 sequence: CASSSREPKTQYF. Here the CDR3 DNA reads TGTGCCAGCAGTTCCAGGGAGCCGAAGACCCAGTACTTC.